Listed below are T cell receptor beta chains from one sample, sequenced in a study of OX40 agonist ivuxolimab in advanced cancers. Some clones are missing from TCRdb's copy, which holds only in-frame ones; the method was immunoSEQ multiplex PCR. This sample has 40,000 to 50,000 clones, with about 80% found just once. The material was CD4+ or CD8+ T cells sorted from blood, obtained in a trial of the OX40 agonist ivuxolimab. Receptors were obtained from an adult with an advanced solid tumor such as melanoma, head and neck, liver or kidney cancer. The CDR3 runs from the conserved cysteine through the conserved F or W. Fields, in order: clone size, D gene, V gene, J gene, CDR3 protein, CDR3 DNA. A D gene is named only where the DNA matches it firmly. Part of the rows lack a size; the others show once, few, many or a class for expanded clones.

>NA|TRBD2|TRBV4-3|TRBJ2-3
CASSKVWAAGGLDTQYF
TGCGCCAGCAGCAAAGTGTGGGCCGCGGGGGGCTTGGATACGCAGTATTTT
>NA|NA|TRBV11-2|TRBJ2-3
CASSWVPGLAATDTQYF
TGTGCCAGCAGCTGGGTACCGGGACTTGCGGCCACAGATACGCAGTATTTT
>few|TRBD2|TRBV6-5|TRBJ2-3
CASSYGGGGTDTQYF
TGTGCCAGCAGTTACGGCGGGGGGGGCACAGATACGCAGTATTTT
>NA|TRBD2|TRBV13|TRBJ2-1
CASSLPSGGYNEQFF
TGTGCCAGCAGCTTACCCTCGGGAGGATACAATGAGCAGTTCTTC
>once|NA|TRBV2|TRBJ1-1
CASSEVFMNTEAFF
TGTGCCAGCAGTGAAGTATTCATGAACACTGAAGCTTTCTTT
>once|NA|TRBV7-6|TRBJ1-1
CASSLVAFERAEAFF
TGTGCCAGCAGCCTGGTGGCGTTTGAACGGGCTGAAGCTTTCTTT
>NA|NA|TRBV28|TRBJ2-1
CASKSLELRKRNEQFF
TGTGCCAGCAAGTCCCTAGAATTAAGAAAGCGCAATGAGCAGTTCTTC
>NA|TRBD2|TRBV5-6|TRBJ2-1
CASSQGLVPYNEQFF
TGTGCCAGCAGCCAGGGACTAGTCCCCTACAATGAGCAGTTCTTC
>NA|NA|TRBV5-6|TRBJ1-5
CASSSSTQYSNQPQHF
TGTGCCAGCAGCTCGTCGACTCAATATAGCAATCAGCCCCAGCATTTT
>once|NA|TRBV9|TRBJ2-2
CASSGQTGELFF
TGTGCCAGCAGCGGGCAGACCGGGGAGCTGTTTTTT
>few|NA|TRBV10-3|TRBJ2-7
CAISEHSGQTGEQYF
TGTGCCATCAGTGAGCACTCAGGACAGACGGGAGAGCAGTACTTC
>NA|NA|TRBV28|TRBJ1-2
CASSLSYREDANYGYTF
TGTGCCAGCAGTTTATCTTACAGGGAAGACGCTAACTATGGCTACACCTTC
>once|NA|TRBV2|TRBJ2-2
CASSLSDTGELFF
TGTGCCAGCAGTCTCAGCGACACCGGGGAGCTGTTTTTT
>NA|NA|TRBV28|TRBJ2-5
CASSPRSRPEETQYF
TGTGCCAGCAGTCCCCGGTCTCGCCCCGAAGAGACCCAGTACTTC
>NA|NA|TRBV11-2|TRBJ2-5
CASSFAPPQETQYF
TGTGCCAGCAGCTTTGCTCCGCCCCAAGAGACCCAGTACTTC
>few|NA|TRBV27|TRBJ2-5
CASSLAGSQETQYF
TGTGCCAGCAGTTTAGCAGGGAGCCAAGAGACCCAGTACTTC
>NA|NA|TRBV11-2|TRBJ2-1
CASSLEVVSSYNEQFF
TGTGCCAGCAGCTTAGAGGTGGTAAGCTCCTACAATGAGCAGTTCTTC